The present T cell receptor beta chain was sequenced within a study of immune evolution from preneoplasia to lung adenocarcinoma. Comment on this clone: This sample also contains other DNA sequences that code for the same CDR3.

CDR3 length equals 12 residues. Germline V gives CDR1 SGHTA, CDR2 FQGNSA. Trimming left V 0 bases short and J 4 bases short, with 2 bases between. Between the mid-2010s and the late 2010s, patients underwent resection in Japan or China. Sequencing used immunoSEQ multiplex PCR; TCRdb keeps in-frame clones, though not all of them. Altogether 9,900 or so clones are present, roughly three quarters being singletons, with the ten largest covering less than 30%. The sequence was collected from a person aged 55-75 years with lung adenocarcinoma. Some clones in this sample may be carry-over from other donors' samples. V usage is TRBV7-2 and J usage is TRBJ2-3; no reliable D call. Sequencing was carried out using FFPE normal lung tissue adjacent to the tumor. The CDR3 DNA reads as TGTGCCAGCAGCTTAGCAGCAGATACGCAGTATTTT. It is translated as CASSLAADTQYF.